In its sample, the clone carrying this T cell receptor beta chain was seen many times. The antigen is undetermined. The sample is drawn from a study of blood T cells in healthy people across ages. A second PCR of about 7 to 12 cycles used a sample-barcoded 5' primer and a J-beta primer mix. TCRdb processed the 5' RACE reads anew with MiXCR; each CDR3 protein has one entry. Here the sample spans 1,100,000 or so distinct CDR3 sequences, under 45% being singletons. Findings and caveats of the study: Among long-lived donors, naive CD4+ cells were more numerous and diversity higher than in aged donors.

Per the germline V gene, CDR1 is DFQATT and CDR2 is SNEGSKA (reference sequence). V lost 3 bases to trimming and J lost 4 bases, with 12 bases between them. The length of the CDR3 is 13 residues. This TCR was recovered from a woman aged 60-70 years in good health. Sequenced material: blood. The V gene is TRBV20-1, the J gene TRBJ1-2; possibly TRBD1 for D (5 bases). The CDR3 nucleotides read TGCAGTGCTAGTTCACAGGAAGTCTATGGCTACACCTTC. It specifies CSASSQEVYGYTF.